The clone carrying this T cell receptor (beta chain) came up many times. Its ends do not fully match the called genes, so a read error is possible. These data originate in a study of blood T cell repertoires in COVID-19. Across the whole study: The samples span acute and convalescent COVID-19 from the United States, Italy and Spain. The analysed material was cDNA or gDNA that came from T cells, B-cell-depleted T cells, or PBMCs.

Authors' data handling: Reference gene primers were amplified, and this amplification served to estimate nucleated cell counts. Repertoires were generated with immunoSEQ multiplex PCR, while TCRdb's copy carries only in-frame clones and drops some. For V, J and clone size, that table is used; D and trimming come from the DNA. The table has tens of thousands of clones, roughly 80% seen once. The length of the CDR3 is 16 residues. The germline V gene has CDR1 PRHDT and CDR2 FYEKMQ (reference sequence). Source material: peripheral blood. The chain links TRBV13 to TRBJ2-5, with 9 bases lining up with TRBD1. The sequence derives from a woman aged 80 or older with active or convalescent COVID-19. CDR3 bases: TGTGCCAGCAGCCTAGGGAGCGGACAGGGGCAAGAGACCCAGTACTTC. As protein: CASSLGSGQGQETQYF.